These 5 T cell receptor beta chains were all obtained from the same sample, sequenced in a study of T-cell reconstitution after alpha-beta-depleted transplantation in children. Researchers prepared the TCRbeta library using unique molecular identifiers, the study reports. TCRdb fed the PCR reads into MiXCR, producing one record per CDR3 protein. The sample has some 290,000 distinct CDR3 sequences, 9.9% seen once. The specimen was PBMCs from the stem cell graft donor, collected from the stem cell graft. Receptors originate from a human donor who donated a stem cell graft to a child with SCID.

The chain employs TRBV5-1 and TRBJ2-5, with D hard to call. CDR1 SGHRS and CDR2 YFSETQ come from the germline V gene. V was trimmed by 2 bases and J by 1 base, leaving 9 bases between them. This CDR3 is built from 14 residues. CDR3 nucleotides: TGCGCCAGCAGCTTTTCGACGGCCCAAGAGACCCAGTACTTC. Protein: CASSFSTAQETQYF.

This clonotype appeared many times. The V gene is TRBV6-5, the J gene TRBJ2-1, with 10 bases fitting TRBD2. The CDR3 totals 15 residues. Germline CDR1 MNHEY, CDR2 SVGAGI. J lost 5 bases, V lost 0 bases, and 1 base had no gene match. The CDR3 DNA follows: TGTGCCAGCAGTTACTCTAGCGGGGGGAACAATGAGCAGTTCTTC. Translated, it gives CASSYSSGGNNEQFF.

This clonotype has at least ten counts. This chain connects TRBV12-3 or TRBV12-4 to TRBJ2-5, with 10 positions matching TRBD1. Trimming took 6 bases from V and 4 from J; bases not matched to a gene: 5. This CDR3 is 14 amino acids long. As DNA, the CDR3 is TGTGCCAGCAGCTCCTGGGACAGGGGAGAGACCCAGTACTTC. This encodes CASSSWDRGETQYF.

With regard to this clonotype: A much larger clone is a single base away; this may be a read error. The chain employs TRBV3-1 and TRBJ2-5; the D call may be TRBD1 or TRBD2 (5 bases each). With 1 base removed from V and 5 bases from J, the gap between germline ends came to 14 bases. The CDR3 loop spans 15 amino acids. Germline CDR1 is LGHDT and CDR2 is YNNKEL (reference sequence). In DNA, the CDR3 is TGTGCCAGCAGCCAAGGAGGGGTGGCGTGGGAGACCCAGTACTTC. Protein product: CASSQGGVAWETQYF.

The V call is TRBV20-1, the J call TRBJ2-3; 10 bases map to TRBD2. This CDR3 contains 17 residues. The junction had 10 bases not matched to a gene; V was cut back by 0 bases and J by 4 bases. Germline V gene data show CDR1 as DFQATT and CDR2 as SNEGSKA (reference sequence). The CDR3 is CSARDPPLAGVPDTQYF. CDR3 sequence (DNA): TGCAGTGCTAGAGACCCCCCCCTAGCGGGGGTCCCAGATACGCAGTATTTT.